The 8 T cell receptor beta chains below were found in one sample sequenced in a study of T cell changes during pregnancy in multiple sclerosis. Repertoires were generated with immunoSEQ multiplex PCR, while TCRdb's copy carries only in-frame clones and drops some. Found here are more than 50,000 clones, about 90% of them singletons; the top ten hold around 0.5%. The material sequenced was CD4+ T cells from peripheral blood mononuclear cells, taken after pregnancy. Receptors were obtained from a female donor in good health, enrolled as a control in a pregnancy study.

The CDR3 nucleotides are TGTGCCATCAGGGACACAGGGGGCGATCAGCCCCAGCATTTT. This sequence encodes CAIRDTGGDQPQHF. V and J are TRBV10-3 and TRBJ1-5; 9 bases align to TRBD1. J lost 5 bases, V lost 6 bases, and 5 bases had no gene match. Looked up from germline, CDR1 is ENHRY and CDR2 is SYGVKD. The CDR3 sequence is 14 residues long.

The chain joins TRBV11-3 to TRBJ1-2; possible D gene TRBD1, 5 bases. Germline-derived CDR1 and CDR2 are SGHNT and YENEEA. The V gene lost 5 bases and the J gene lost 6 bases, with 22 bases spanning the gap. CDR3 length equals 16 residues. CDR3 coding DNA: TGTGCCAGCAGCCCGTGGGGGGGGACGGGGACCGATGGCTACACCTTC. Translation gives CASSPWGGTGTDGYTF.

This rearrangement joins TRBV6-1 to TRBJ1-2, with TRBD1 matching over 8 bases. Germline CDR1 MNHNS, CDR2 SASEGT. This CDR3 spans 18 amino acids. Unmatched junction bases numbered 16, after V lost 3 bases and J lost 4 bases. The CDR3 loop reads CASSETGEPPVYIYGYTF. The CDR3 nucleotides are TGTGCCAGCAGTGAGACAGGGGAGCCTCCTGTATATATCTATGGCTACACCTTC.

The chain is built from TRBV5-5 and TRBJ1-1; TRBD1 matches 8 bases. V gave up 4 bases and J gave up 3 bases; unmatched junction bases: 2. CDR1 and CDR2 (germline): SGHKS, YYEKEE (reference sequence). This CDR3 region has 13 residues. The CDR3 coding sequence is TGTGCCAGCAGCCCGGACAGGGACACTGAAGCTTTCTTT. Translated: CASSPDRDTEAFF.

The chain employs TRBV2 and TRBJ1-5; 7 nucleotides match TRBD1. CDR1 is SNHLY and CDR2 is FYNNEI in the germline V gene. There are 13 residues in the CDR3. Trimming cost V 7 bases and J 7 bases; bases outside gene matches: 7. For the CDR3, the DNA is TGTGCCAGCAATGGGGCAGGGGGGCAGCCCCAGCATTTT. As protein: CASNGAGGQPQHF.

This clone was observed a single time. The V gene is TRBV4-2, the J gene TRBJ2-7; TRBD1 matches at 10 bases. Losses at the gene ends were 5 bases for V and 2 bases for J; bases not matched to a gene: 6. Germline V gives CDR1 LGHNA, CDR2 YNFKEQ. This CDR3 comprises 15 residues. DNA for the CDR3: TGTGCCAGCAGCTCAGCCGGGACAGGGGCCTACGAGCAGTACTTC. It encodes CASSSAGTGAYEQYF.

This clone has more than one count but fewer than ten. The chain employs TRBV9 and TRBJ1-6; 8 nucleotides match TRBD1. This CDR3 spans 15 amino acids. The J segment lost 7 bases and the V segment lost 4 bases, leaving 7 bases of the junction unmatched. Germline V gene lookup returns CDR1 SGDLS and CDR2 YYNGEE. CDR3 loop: CASSPGQGDNSPLHF. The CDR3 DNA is TGTGCCAGCAGCCCAGGACAGGGCGACAATTCACCCCTCCACTTT.

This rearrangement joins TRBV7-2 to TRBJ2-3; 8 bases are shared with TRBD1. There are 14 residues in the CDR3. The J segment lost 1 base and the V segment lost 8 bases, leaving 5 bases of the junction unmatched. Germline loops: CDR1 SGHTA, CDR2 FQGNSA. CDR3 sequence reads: CASLWGQGTDTQYF. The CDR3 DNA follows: TGTGCCAGCCTCTGGGGACAGGGCACAGATACGCAGTATTTT.